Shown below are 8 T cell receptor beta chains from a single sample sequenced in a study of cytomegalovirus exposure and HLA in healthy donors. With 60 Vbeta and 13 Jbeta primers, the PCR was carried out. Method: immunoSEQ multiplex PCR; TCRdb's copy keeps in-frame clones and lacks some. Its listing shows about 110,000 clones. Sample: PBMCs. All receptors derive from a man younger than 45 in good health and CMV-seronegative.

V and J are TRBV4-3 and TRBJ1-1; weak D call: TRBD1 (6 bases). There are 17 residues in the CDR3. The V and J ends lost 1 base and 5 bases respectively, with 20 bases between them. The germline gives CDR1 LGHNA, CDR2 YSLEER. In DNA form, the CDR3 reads TGCGCCAGCAGCCAAGGGCCGCCGACAGGAGGAGAAACTGAAGCTTTCTTT. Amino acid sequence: CASSQGPPTGGETEAFF.

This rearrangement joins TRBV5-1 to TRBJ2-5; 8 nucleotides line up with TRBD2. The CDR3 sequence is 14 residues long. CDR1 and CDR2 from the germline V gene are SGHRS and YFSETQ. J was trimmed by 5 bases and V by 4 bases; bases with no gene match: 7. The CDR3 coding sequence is TGCGCCAGCAGCCCCGGGGGGGCCTGGGAGACCCAGTACTTC. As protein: CASSPGGAWETQYF.

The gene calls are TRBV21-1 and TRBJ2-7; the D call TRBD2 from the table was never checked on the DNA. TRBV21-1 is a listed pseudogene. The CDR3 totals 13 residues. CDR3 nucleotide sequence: TGTGCCAGCAGCAAAGATAGGAGCTACGAGCAGTACTTC. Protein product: CASSKDRSYEQYF.

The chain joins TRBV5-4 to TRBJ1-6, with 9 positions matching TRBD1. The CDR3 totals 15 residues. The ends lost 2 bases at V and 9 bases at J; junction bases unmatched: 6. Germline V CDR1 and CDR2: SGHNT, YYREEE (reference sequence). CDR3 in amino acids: CASSFRDRAGSPLHF. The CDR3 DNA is TGTGCCAGCAGCTTCCGGGACAGGGCGGGTTCACCCCTCCACTTT.

The CDR3 nucleotides read TGTGCCAGCAGCTTGGATATGAACACTGAAGCTTTCTTT. Translation gives CASSLDMNTEAFF. The genes are TRBV5-6 and TRBJ1-1; D uncertain. The CDR3 is 13 residues long. Germline V gene data show CDR1 as SGHDT and CDR2 as YYEEEE. Trimming removed 0 bases at V and 0 bases at J, with 3 bases between.

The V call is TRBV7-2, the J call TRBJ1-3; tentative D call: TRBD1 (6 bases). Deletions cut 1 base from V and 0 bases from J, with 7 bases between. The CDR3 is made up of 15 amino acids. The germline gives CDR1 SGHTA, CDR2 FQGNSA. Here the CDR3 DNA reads TGTGCCAGCAGCTTAGTAGGGGGCTCTGGAAACACCATATATTTT. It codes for CASSLVGGSGNTIYF.

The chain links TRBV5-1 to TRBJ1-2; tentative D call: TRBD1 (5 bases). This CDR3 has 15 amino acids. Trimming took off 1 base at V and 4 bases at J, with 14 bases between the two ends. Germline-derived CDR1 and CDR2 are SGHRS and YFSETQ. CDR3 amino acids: CASSLSQRQIYGYTF. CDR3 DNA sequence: TGCGCCAGCAGCTTGTCCCAAAGACAGATCTATGGCTACACCTTC.

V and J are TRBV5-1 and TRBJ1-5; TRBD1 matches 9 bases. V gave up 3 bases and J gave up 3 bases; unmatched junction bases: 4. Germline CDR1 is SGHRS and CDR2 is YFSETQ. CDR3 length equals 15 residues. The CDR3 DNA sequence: TGCGCCAGCAGCTCAACAGGGGGCGTCAATCAGCCCCAGCATTTT. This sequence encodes CASSSTGGVNQPQHF.